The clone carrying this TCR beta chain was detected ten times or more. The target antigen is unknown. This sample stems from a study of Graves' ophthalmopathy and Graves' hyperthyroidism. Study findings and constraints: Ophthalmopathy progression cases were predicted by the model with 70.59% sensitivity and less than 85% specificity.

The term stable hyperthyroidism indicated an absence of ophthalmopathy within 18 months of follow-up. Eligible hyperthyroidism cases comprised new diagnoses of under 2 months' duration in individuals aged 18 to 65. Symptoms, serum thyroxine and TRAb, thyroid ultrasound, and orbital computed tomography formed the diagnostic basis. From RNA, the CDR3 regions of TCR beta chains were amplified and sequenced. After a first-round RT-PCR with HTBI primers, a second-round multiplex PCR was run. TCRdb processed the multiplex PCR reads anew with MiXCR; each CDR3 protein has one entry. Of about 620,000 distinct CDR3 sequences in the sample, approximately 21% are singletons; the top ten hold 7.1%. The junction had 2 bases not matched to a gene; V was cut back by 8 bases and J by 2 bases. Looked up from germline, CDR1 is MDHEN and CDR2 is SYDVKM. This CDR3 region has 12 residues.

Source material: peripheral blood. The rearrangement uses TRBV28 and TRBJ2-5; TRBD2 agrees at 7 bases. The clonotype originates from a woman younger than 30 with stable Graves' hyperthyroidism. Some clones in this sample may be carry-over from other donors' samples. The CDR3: CASREAQETQYF. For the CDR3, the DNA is TGTGCCAGCCGGGAGGCTCAAGAGACCCAGTACTTC.